The clone carrying this T cell receptor (beta chain) was counted between two and nine times. Antigen unknown. The record originates from a study of cytomegalovirus exposure and HLA in healthy donors. Study-wide points: It has been reported that TCR beta sequences accurately predicted the HLA-A and HLA-B alleles of most subjects. Relative to the roughly 700-donor mean, N-insertions were reportedly fewer in an Asian-associated ancestry cluster in a later analysis. According to the study, roughly 160 TCR beta chains were cytomegalovirus-associated.

This CDR3 contains 12 residues. CDR1 and CDR2 (germline): ENHRY, SYGVKD. V lost 8 bases and J 0 bases, leaving 4 bases between the germline ends. In the PCR, 60 Vbeta and 13 Jbeta primers were used. In the original analysis: It was a later analysis that counted tens of millions of unique TCR beta chains, of which some 10 million were shared. Here immunoSEQ multiplex PCR was the method, and the copy in TCRdb shows in-frame clones only, minus some. That table supplies the V and J calls and clone size; D and trimming were determined from the DNA. The data hold some 150,000 clones, with roughly 79% observed a single time.

The material sequenced was PBMCs. The sequence came from a woman in her thirties or forties in good health and CMV-seronegative. The chain employs TRBV10-3 and TRBJ2-2; D is undetermined. The CDR3 reads CAIGPNTGELFF. In nucleotides, the CDR3 is TGTGCCATCGGCCCGAACACCGGGGAGCTGTTTTTT.